Listed here are 14 T cell receptor beta chains from one sample, sequenced in a study of a mutant IDH1 vaccine in newly diagnosed glioma (dated by TCRdb to about 2021). Receptor amplification or capture employed the immunoSEQ multiplex PCR assay. The clones in this table, taken by TCRdb from immuneACCESS, are in-frame only. Not every clone is retained; where verified, under half of the shortfall comes from an unresolved V gene, and the cause of the rest is unknown. The table for this sample lists some 130,000 clones; roughly 78% of them were counted only once. The ten most abundant clones make up 4.5% to 6% of the sample. The antigens for these receptors are not known. The label giving this sample's time point can be read as: week 11, during vaccination. Every vaccine dose consisted of 300 ug of a 20-mer mutant IDH1 peptide in Montanide, administered subcutaneously together with topical imiquimod.

Specimen: PBMCs, collected from a glioma patient whose treatment included an IDH1 peptide vaccine. All receptors come from a man aged 40-49 years with glioma.

This clone appeared many times. This CDR3 is CASSLGGTNQPQHF. As DNA, the CDR3 is TGTGCCAGCAGCTTGGGTGGGACCAATCAGCCCCAGCATTTT. The chain combines TRBV11-2 with TRBJ1-5; possibly TRBD1 for D (5 bases). CDR1 and CDR2 (germline): SGHAT, FQNNGV. Trimming stripped 3 bases from V and 3 bases from J, with 9 bases between. The CDR3 runs to 14 residues.

The chain is built from TRBV6-4 and TRBJ1-1; D is undetermined. This CDR3 is 14 amino acids long. The germline V gene has CDR1 MRHNA and CDR2 SNTAGT. Trimming took off 4 bases at V and 3 bases at J, with 12 bases between the two ends. CDR3 DNA: TGTGCCAGCAGTGCCGACGGTGATTACACTGAAGCTTTCTTT. It is translated as CASSADGDYTEAFF.

The gene calls are TRBV19 and TRBJ2-3; 8 nucleotides line up with TRBD1. This CDR3 has 14 residues. V dropped 6 bases and J dropped 0; count of bases not matched to a gene: 2. The germline gives CDR1 LNHDA, CDR2 SQIVND (reference sequence). The CDR3 spells CASRTGVSTDTQYF. The CDR3 DNA reads as TGTGCCAGTAGGACAGGGGTAAGCACAGATACGCAGTATTTT.

J is TRBJ2-3 and V is TRBV15, with D unclear. V was shortened by 3 bases and J by 5 bases, with 3 bases between the two germline ends. The CDR3 has 11 amino acids. CDR1 and CDR2 (germline): LNHNV, YYDKDF (reference sequence). CDR3 DNA sequence: TGTGCCACCAGCAGCCAAGATACGCAGTATTTT. Translating it yields CATSSQDTQYF.

DNA of the CDR3: TGTGCCAGCAGCAAGGGACAGTACAATGAGCAGTTCTTC. It yields the protein CASSKGQYNEQFF. The rearrangement joins TRBV7-3 to TRBJ2-1; 7 positions agree with TRBD1. V lost 5 bases, J lost 4 bases, and 2 bases stayed unmatched. Germline loops: CDR1 SGHTA, CDR2 FQGTGA. The length of the CDR3 is 13 residues.

The CDR3 bases are TGTGCCAGCAGCGACCGGGCCGGGGGGGATGAGCAGTTCTTC. As protein: CASSDRAGGDEQFF. V is TRBV5-4 and J is TRBJ2-1, with TRBD2 matching 8 bases. The CDR3 is made up of 14 amino acids. CDR1 is SGHNT and CDR2 is YYREEE in the germline V gene (reference sequence). J lost 8 bases, V lost 4 bases, and 8 bases had no gene match.

V is TRBV25-1 and J is TRBJ2-5; TRBD2 aligns across 9 bases. The J segment lost 0 bases and the V segment lost 3 bases, leaving 5 bases of the junction unmatched. The CDR3 loop spans 16 amino acids. Germline assignment: CDR1 MGHDK and CDR2 SYGVNS. As DNA, the CDR3 is TGTGCCAGCAGTGAGGGCCAGCGGGGGGACCAAGAGACCCAGTACTTC. Protein: CASSEGQRGDQETQYF.

The rearrangement uses TRBV5-8 and TRBJ1-5; possibly TRBD1 for D (6 bases). V gave up 3 bases and J gave up 5 bases, with 18 bases separating them. This CDR3 has 16 amino acids. CDR1 is SGHTS, CDR2 YDEGEE, per germline. CDR3 protein: CASSSGGGDFYQPQHF. As DNA, the CDR3 is TGTGCCAGCAGCTCTGGGGGCGGGGACTTCTATCAGCCCCAGCATTTT.

This chain connects TRBV25-1 to TRBJ1-1, with a weak D call TRBD1 (5 bases). The V and J ends lost 9 bases and 1 base respectively, with 12 bases between them. The CDR3 spans 13 residues. Looked up from germline, CDR1 is MGHDK and CDR2 is SYGVNS. The CDR3 DNA follows: TGTGCCAGTACAATCGGGGGGAACACTGAAGCTTTCTTT. Residues: CASTIGGNTEAFF. The whole variable domain, remainder taken from reference TRBV25-1 and TRBJ1-1, is EADIYQTPRYLVIGTGKKITLECSQTMGHDKMYWYQQDPGMELHLIHYSYGVNSTEKGDLSSESTVSRIRTEHFPLTLESARPSHTSQYLCASTIGGNTEAFFGQGTRLTVV.

The chain employs TRBV7-9 and TRBJ2-3; D uncertain. The length of the CDR3 is 15 residues. V was trimmed by 1 base and J by 2 bases, leaving 10 bases between them. Germline lookup yields CDR1 SEHNR and CDR2 FQNEAQ (reference sequence). The CDR3 is CASSLGTLPTDTQYF. The CDR3 DNA reads TGTGCCAGCAGCTTAGGGACGCTACCCACAGATACGCAGTATTTT.

Only a few counts were recorded for this clone. CDR3 protein: CAISRDRGLQETQYF. The CDR3 nucleotides read TGTGCCATCAGCAGGGACAGGGGGTTACAAGAGACCCAGTACTTC. The chain combines TRBV10-3 with TRBJ2-5; TRBD1 matches 11 bases. Trimming cost V 6 bases and J 2 bases; bases outside gene matches: 5. CDR1 is ENHRY and CDR2 is SYGVKD in the germline V gene. This CDR3 is built from 15 residues.

This sequence joins TRBV18 and TRBJ2-1; 11 bases map to TRBD1. V lost 6 bases and J lost 7; bases outside the gene matches: 5. The CDR3 consists of 14 residues. Germline-derived CDR1 and CDR2 are KGHSH and LQKENI. The CDR3 loop is CASSAGTGGNEQFF. CDR3 DNA: TGTGCCAGCTCCGCCGGGACAGGGGGGAATGAGCAGTTCTTC.

V and J are TRBV6-5 and TRBJ1-1; D remains unclear. The V and J ends lost 0 bases and 4 bases respectively, with 12 bases between them. The CDR3 loop spans 15 amino acids. Germline CDR1 reads MNHEY; CDR2 reads SVGAGI. CDR3 DNA: TGTGCCAGCAGTTACTCGACCGGATACGGCACTGAAGCTTTCTTT. This translates into CASSYSTGYGTEAFF.

The chain is built from TRBV5-1 and TRBJ2-7, with 9 bases fitting TRBD1. The CDR3 has 15 residues. V lost 4 bases and J lost 1; bases outside the gene matches: 6. Germline V gene sequence: CDR1 SGHRS, CDR2 YFSETQ. The CDR3 sequence is CASSPGTGISYEQYF. CDR3 DNA: TGCGCCAGCAGCCCCGGGACAGGGATTTCCTACGAGCAGTACTTC.